The clone carrying this T cell receptor (beta chain) was picked up many times. The antigen is not known. CDR1 and CDR2 (germline): PRHDT, FYEKMQ (reference sequence). The CDR3 runs to 14 residues. The ends were cut back, 3 bases at V and 4 bases at J, with 12 bases in the middle. The sample originates from a study of T cells in Graves' hyperthyroidism and ophthalmopathy. Study-level background: Before treatment of any kind, peripheral blood was taken at initial diagnosis.

The investigators amplified TCR beta CDR3 regions from RNA transcripts. In the first-round RT-PCR of the TCR CDR3, the HTBI primer set was used. TCRdb re-called the multiplex PCR reads with MiXCR, one entry per CDR3 protein. The sample holds some 420,000 distinct CDR3 sequences, roughly 13% seen once. The study, taken as a whole, reports: Blood samples included most of the expanded thyroid clonotypes exceeding 0.001.

The TCR sequence derives from a woman aged 18-29 years with Graves' hyperthyroidism. The sequencing sample was made of blood. V gene TRBV13 combines with J gene TRBJ1-2, with TRBD1 as a possible D gene (5 bases). The CDR3 sequence is CASSLKGGAYGYTF. The CDR3 bases are TGTGCCAGCAGCTTGAAGGGTGGGGCCTATGGCTACACCTTC.